This T cell receptor beta chain was sequenced for a study of memory CD4+ T cells and cytomegalovirus serostatus (dated by TCRdb to about 2019). About the full investigation: The approximately 35 healthy Belgian adults in the cohort included 9 who were CMV seropositive and around 25 who were CMV seronegative. To replicate a published TCR-based CMV serostatus classifier, the researchers sequenced the CD4+ memory TCRbeta repertoires of a Belgian cohort whose cytomegalovirus serostatus was known. Points the paper makes about the study in general: On the Belgian cohort, the classifier built on the original framework reached a median bootstrapped AUC of about 0.95, with a 95% CI of 0.76-1.00. Unlike the original study, which covered naive and memory CD4+ and CD8+ populations, the Belgian study sequenced only CD4+CD45RO+ memory cells. The results were interpreted as suggesting that the CMV-associated TCR signature is largely present in the CD4+ memory repertoire. Among the roughly 160 previously reported CMV-associated TCRbeta sequences, 67 showed up in the CD4+ memory repertoires, with each one found in between one and five individuals. For predicting CMV serostatus, the median bootstrapped AUC was 0.95 using the original framework and roughly 0.92 using a US-trained random forest.

Comment on this clone: This clone's antigen is unknown. Base qualities are not provided; no much larger clone lies one nucleotide away.

At the junction V is shortened by 3 bases and J by 7 bases, with 16 bases in between. Based on the germline V gene, the CDR1 and CDR2 sequences are SGDLS and YYNGEE. Taken from cysteine to phenylalanine, the CDR3 has 14 residues. Only CDR3 DNA remains: 42 bases, in frame from the first base. The Quick-DNA Microprep Kit was used to extract genomic DNA from the sorted cells. Amplification of TCRbeta DNA was done with the immunoSEQ hsTCRbeta kit, following the protocol from the manufacturer. TCRbeta libraries were sequenced on an Illumina MiSeq instrument. On the study's bioinformatics: Once out-of-frame sequences had been removed, 2,204,828 distinct TCRbeta sequences were left, which works out to an average of roughly 67,000 per individual. Two values were used to score each individual: the count of around 150 previously reported CMV-associated TCRbeta sequences and the total count of productive distinct TCRbeta sequences. A beta-binomial model was reimplemented in Python, and scikit-learn random forests with default parameters were trained on US cohort data. Classifier performance on the Belgian cohort was reported as the median AUC with percentile confidence intervals calculated over 10,000 bootstrap iterations. The table comes from immuneACCESS by way of TCRdb, which keeps in-frame sequences with V and J called. Part of the clones is missing from these tables; in studies checked, under half for an unresolved V gene and the rest for unknown reasons. V, J and clone size are taken as reported in that table, and D and trimming were inferred from the DNA itself. In this sample the table shows around 53,000 clones, around 88% of which occur a single time. The biggest ten clones account for 1.5% to 2.5% of the sample.

A FACSAria II was used to sort memory CD4+ T cells, defined as single viable CD3+CD4+CD8-CD45RO+ cells. CMV serostatus was determined with a Roche Elecsys assay detecting serum IgG against CMV pp150, pp28, p38 and p52. After thawing, total CD4+ T cells were enriched by positive selection with CD4 magnetic microbeads. Samples originated from another study that specifically interrogated the CD4+ T cell memory repertoire. Peripheral blood mononuclear cells were isolated and cryopreserved according to standard operating procedures, and serum was stored at -80 degrees C. The staining used CD3-PerCP (BW264/56), CD4-APC (RPA-T4), CD45RO-PE (UCHT1) and CD8-Pacific Orange (3B5) antibodies, and Sytox blue was used to exclude non-viable cells.

The sequencing input was memory CD4+ T cells from blood. This chain joins TRBV9 to TRBJ1-2; the D gene identity is not certain. This receptor was identified in an adult in good health and CMV-seropositive. The DNA sequence is TGTGCCAGCAGCGCCCGTGACACCGAGGGTGGCTACACCTTC. Its coded protein is CASSARDTEGGYTF.